The clone carrying this TCR beta chain was detected a few times. The CDR3 runs 11 residues. Germline-derived CDR1 and CDR2 are SQVTM and ANQGSEA. Trimming shortened V by 4 bases and J by 8 bases, and 8 bases separated the two germline ends. This sample's treatment: oral pan-JAK inhibitor, 5-10 mg twice daily. The source of the sample is a study of CD8+ T cells in alopecia areata. Isolated RNA was reverse transcribed into cDNA used as the sequencing template. The repertoire was sequenced with immunoSEQ multiplex PCR; TCRdb's copy has only in-frame clones and lacks some. The table records about 190,000 clones, under 60% of them present only once.

This clonotype originated in a human donor with alopecia areata. This chain joins TRBV29-1 and TRBJ1-4; D uncertain. Source: CD8+ T cells sorted from blood, taken at week 24, from a patient treated with tofacitinib. This chain's CDR3 is CSVAHGEKLFF. The CDR3 coding sequence is TGCAGCGTTGCCCACGGGGAAAAACTGTTTTTT. The whole variable domain, remainder taken from reference TRBV29-1 and TRBJ1-4, is SAVISQKPSRDICQRGTSLTIQCQVDSQVTMMFWYRQQPGQSLTLIATANQGSEATYESGFVIDKFPISRPNLTFSTLTVSNMSPEDSSIYLCSVAHGEKLFFGSGTQLSVL.